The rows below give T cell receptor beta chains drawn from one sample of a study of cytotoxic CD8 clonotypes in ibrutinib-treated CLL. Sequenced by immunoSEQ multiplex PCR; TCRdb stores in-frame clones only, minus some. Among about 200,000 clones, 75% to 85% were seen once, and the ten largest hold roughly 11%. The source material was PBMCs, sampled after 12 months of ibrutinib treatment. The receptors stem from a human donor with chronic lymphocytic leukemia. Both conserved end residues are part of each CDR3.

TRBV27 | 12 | CASSPGGGEQYF
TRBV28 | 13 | CASSLAGDYGYTF
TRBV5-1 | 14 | CASSSGTPRDTQYF
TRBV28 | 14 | CASSLSGQKYEQYF
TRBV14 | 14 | CASSQDGSYNEQFF
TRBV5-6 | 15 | CASSLRRGRIQPQHF
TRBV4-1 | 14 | CASSRDSQGHEAFF
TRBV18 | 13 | CASSPIGEYEQYF
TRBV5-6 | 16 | CASSEARDSSYNEQFF
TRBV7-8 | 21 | CASSSRGTMALAYLGNQPQHF
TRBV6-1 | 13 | CASSEPAERAIYF
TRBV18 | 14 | CASSPLEGGNIQYF
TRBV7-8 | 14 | CASSLTMSNEKLFF
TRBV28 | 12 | CASSGANYGYTF
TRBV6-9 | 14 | CASSSRTGSEKLFF
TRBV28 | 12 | CASSLVRSPQHF
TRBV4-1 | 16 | CASSQSLQGARYGYTF
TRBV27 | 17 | CASSRTRLAGGPYEQYF
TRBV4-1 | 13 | CASSQDRTYEQYF
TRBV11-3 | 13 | CASSLGPRGGAFF
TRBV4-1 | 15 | CASSLRRGGYNEQFF
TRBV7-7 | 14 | CASSLAGRNQPQHF
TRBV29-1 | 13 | CSVAAFMNTEAFF
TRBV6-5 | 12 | CASRLYNSPLHF
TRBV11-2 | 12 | CASSLVAGGPFF